Following are 25 T cell receptor beta chains from one sample sequenced in a study of blood T cells in healthy people across ages. Sample-barcoded 5' priming and a J-beta primer mix drove a second PCR of roughly 6 to 12 cycles. TCRdb fed the 5' RACE reads into MiXCR, producing one record per CDR3 protein. This sample has over 1,300,000 distinct CDR3 sequences; 59% occur once, and the top ten carry about 6.7%. Sequenced input: blood. Every receptor here comes from a man aged 18 to 30 in good health.

This chain uses TRBV7-2 with TRBJ2-1, with TRBD2 matching 7 bases. Germline V CDR1 and CDR2: SGHTA, FQGNSA. Trimming cost V 5 bases and J 6 bases; bases outside gene matches: 7. This CDR3 is built from 14 residues. The CDR3 DNA reads as TGTGCCAGCAGCCCCTGGGTAGCGGGCAATGAGCAGTTCTTC. It yields the protein CASSPWVAGNEQFF.

The chain is built from TRBV2 and TRBJ2-3; possibly TRBD1 for D (5 bases). Trimming removed 1 base at V and 6 bases at J, with 8 bases between. The CDR3 has 13 amino acids. Germline V lookup: CDR1 SNHLY, CDR2 FYNNEI. The CDR3 DNA reads as TGTGCCAGCAGTGAAGGGACATTGGATACGCAGTATTTT. Protein sequence: CASSEGTLDTQYF.

This clonotype showed up just a few times. The V gene is TRBV4-2, the J gene TRBJ2-2; no clear D. Germline-derived CDR1 and CDR2 are LGHNA and YNFKEQ. V was shortened by 4 bases and J by 6 bases, with 18 bases between the two germline ends. The CDR3 has 16 amino acids. DNA of the CDR3: TGTGCCAGCAGCCCCCAGGCCAGCCCTGGGGCCGGGGAGCTGTTTTTT. Its protein is CASSPQASPGAGELFF.

This chain links TRBV12-3 or TRBV12-4 with TRBJ2-1; D unresolved. V lost 5 bases, J lost 10 bases, and 9 bases lay in between. CDR3 size: 11 residues. The CDR3 region has the DNA TGTGCCAGCAGTCGATTCCAAGAGCAGTTCTTC. It encodes CASSRFQEQFF.

The V gene is TRBV29-1, the J gene TRBJ2-3; weak D call: TRBD2 (6 bases). V lost 4 bases, J lost 0 bases, and 17 bases lay in between. Germline values: CDR1 SQVTM, CDR2 ANQGSEA. The CDR3 is 16 residues long. CDR3 sequence reads: CSVVSGTSSSTDTQYF. In DNA form, the CDR3 reads TGCAGCGTTGTCTCCGGGACTTCCTCCAGCACAGATACGCAGTATTTT.

This clonotype was seen a handful of times. The chain carries TRBV29-1 and TRBJ2-1; the D gene is possibly TRBD2 (5 bases). Germline V lookup: CDR1 SQVTM, CDR2 ANQGSEA. The CDR3 length is 12 residues. Trimming removed 8 bases at V and 4 bases at J, with 12 bases between. The CDR3 bases are TGCAGCCCGTGGGGAGAATACAATGAGCAGTTCTTC. This translates into CSPWGEYNEQFF.

The table lists this clonotype with a few counts. The V call is TRBV20-1, the J call TRBJ2-5; 9 bases are a match to TRBD2. The germline gives CDR1 DFQATT, CDR2 SNEGSKA (reference sequence). With 1 base clipped from V and 6 bases from J, the junction kept 6 bases outside the gene matches. The CDR3 runs to 14 residues. This CDR3 is CSARGSGSGKTQYF. Here the CDR3 DNA reads TGCAGTGCTAGAGGTAGCGGGAGTGGGAAGACCCAGTACTTC.

This chain uses TRBV4-1 with TRBJ2-3; 7 nucleotides align to TRBD1. CDR3 size: 16 residues. CDR1 is MGHRA, CDR2 YSYEKL, per germline. V was pared by 0 bases and J by 0 bases, with 3 bases of the junction left unmatched. CDR3 coding DNA: TGCGCCAGCAGCCAAGAAGGGGGCTGGAGCACAGATACGCAGTATTTT. Its translation: CASSQEGGWSTDTQYF.

The chain uses TRBV4-1 and TRBJ2-1; D might be TRBD2 (6 bases). This CDR3 has 17 amino acids. The ends were cut back, 4 bases at V and 7 bases at J, with 23 bases in the middle. Germline V gene data show CDR1 as MGHRA and CDR2 as YSYEKL. CDR3 sequence reads: CASSPQTPEGPGNEQFF. The CDR3 coding sequence is TGCGCCAGCAGCCCCCAAACCCCGGAGGGCCCTGGGAATGAGCAGTTCTTC.

The V call is TRBV7-2, the J call TRBJ2-3; the D is unclear. The germline V and J ends were trimmed by 7 bases and 2 bases, with 16 bases remaining between them. The CDR3 is made up of 15 amino acids. Germline CDR1 reads SGHTA; CDR2 reads FQGNSA. CDR3: CASTPTRQHTDTQYF. CDR3 nucleotides: TGTGCCAGCACCCCGACCCGTCAGCACACAGATACGCAGTATTTT.

This clonotype came up a few times. V and J are TRBV10-3 and TRBJ1-2; 10 bases agree with TRBD1. Germline CDR1 and CDR2: ENHRY and SYGVKD. This CDR3 is built from 12 residues. The ends lost 6 bases at V and 8 bases at J; junction bases unmatched: 3. This CDR3 reads CAIRGQGEGYTF. The CDR3 DNA reads TGTGCCATCAGAGGACAGGGGGAGGGCTACACCTTC.

The chain is built from TRBV4-1 and TRBJ2-7; 12 nucleotides align to TRBD2. Germline V gene lookup returns CDR1 MGHRA and CDR2 YSYEKL. V dropped 1 base and J dropped 3; count of bases not matched to a gene: 4. CDR3 length: 16 residues. The CDR3 here is CASSQGGLAGIYEQYF. CDR3 DNA sequence: TGCGCCAGCAGCCAAGGCGGACTAGCGGGAATCTACGAGCAGTACTTC.

This clonotype is a singleton in its sample. CDR3: CASSRPSTRGYTF. CDR3 sequence (DNA): TGTGCCAGCAGCCGACCGTCTACAAGAGGCTACACCTTC. V gene TRBV7-9 combines with J gene TRBJ1-2, with no clear D. The CDR3 spans 13 residues. The V end lost 5 bases, the J end lost 8 bases, and 15 bases lay between the germline ends. The germline V gene has CDR1 SEHNR and CDR2 FQNEAQ (reference sequence).

As regards this clonotype: Relative to the germline gene, one junction end is altered; a read error may explain this. This chain connects TRBV20-1 to TRBJ2-7; weak D call: TRBD2 (6 bases). The CDR3 extends over 13 amino acids. The germline CDR1 and CDR2 sequences are DFQATT and SNEGSKA (reference sequence). CDR3 DNA sequence: TGCAGTGCGGGGGACTCCTCGTCCTACAAGCAGTACTTC. Protein product: CSAGDSSSYKQYF.

The chain has TRBV2 and TRBJ1-5, with a weak D call TRBD1 (5 bases). CDR3 length equals 13 residues. V lost 4 bases and J lost 5, with 9 bases in between. The germline V gene has CDR1 SNHLY and CDR2 FYNNEI. The CDR3 region has the DNA TGTGCCAGCAGTGGGGGGGTGCATCAGCCCCAGCATTTT. Encoded protein: CASSGGVHQPQHF.

This clonotype was counted a few times. The chain has TRBV7-2 and TRBJ2-4; 7 bases match TRBD1. This CDR3 is built from 15 residues. The junction had 11 bases not matched to a gene; V was cut back by 5 bases and J by 7 bases. Germline V CDR1 and CDR2: SGHTA, FQGNSA. The CDR3 protein is CASSPPTTGLNIQYF. The CDR3 bases are TGTGCCAGCAGCCCCCCGACGACAGGGTTGAACATTCAGTACTTC.

The V call is TRBV20-1, the J call TRBJ2-5; 10 bases are shared with TRBD2. The CDR3 consists of 13 residues. CDR1 is DFQATT, CDR2 SNEGSKA, per germline (reference sequence). V was clipped by 7 bases and J by 3 bases; unmatched bases: 5. The CDR3 is CSESLAGKETQYF. CDR3 DNA: TGCAGTGAATCACTAGCGGGAAAAGAGACCCAGTACTTC.

This clonotype was counted only a few times. The chain employs TRBV7-2 and TRBJ2-3, with D maybe TRBD1 (6 bases). The CDR3 sequence is 17 residues long. Trimming removed 0 bases from V and 0 bases from J, with 13 bases in between. Germline-derived CDR1 and CDR2 are SGHTA and FQGNSA. The CDR3 nucleotides are TGTGCCAGCAGCTTAGCGAGGACAGCGCTAAGCACAGATACGCAGTATTTT. Encoded protein: CASSLARTALSTDTQYF.

The sample holds a few counts of this clonotype. The chain combines TRBV29-1 with TRBJ2-7, with TRBD2 as a possible D gene (6 bases). The CDR3 spans 13 residues. Germline lookup yields CDR1 SQVTM and CDR2 ANQGSEA. V gave up 5 bases and J gave up 2 bases, with 13 bases separating them. The CDR3 DNA is TGCAGCGTTAACGCCGGGGGAACCTACGAGCAGTACTTC. Translated, it gives CSVNAGGTYEQYF.

The chain has TRBV30 and TRBJ2-3; D not resolved. The CDR3 contains 14 residues. Germline assignment: CDR1 GTSNPN and CDR2 SVGIG (reference sequence). Trimming took 2 bases from V and 0 from J, leaving 9 bases between them. The CDR3 DNA is TGTGCCTGGAGTCCCGCAACTAGCACAGATACGCAGTATTTT. It is translated as CAWSPATSTDTQYF.

The chain employs TRBV27 and TRBJ2-1; tentative D call: TRBD2 (7 bases). V lost 3 bases, J lost 7 bases, and 19 bases lay in between. The germline V gene encodes CDR1 MNHEY and CDR2 SMNVEV (reference sequence). The CDR3 extends over 16 amino acids. CDR3 nucleotide sequence: TGTGCCAGCAGTTTTGCGGGGGCTAGCGGCTTAAATGAGCAGTTCTTC. Amino acids: CASSFAGASGLNEQFF.

This chain uses TRBV20-1 with TRBJ2-7; 7 bases are a match to TRBD1. The CDR3 length is 14 residues. Losses at the gene ends were 5 bases for V and 0 bases for J; bases not matched to a gene: 7. Germline-derived CDR1 and CDR2 are DFQATT and SNEGSKA (reference sequence). This CDR3 is CSAGITGVSYEQYF. The CDR3 DNA reads TGCAGTGCTGGGATTACAGGGGTCTCCTACGAGCAGTACTTC.

The rearrangement joins TRBV5-1 to TRBJ2-3; 9 nucleotides line up with TRBD2. V gave up 2 bases and J gave up 1 base; unmatched junction bases: 5. CDR1 and CDR2 (germline): SGHRS, YFSETQ. The CDR3 totals 16 residues. In DNA form, the CDR3 reads TGCGCCAGCAGCTTCCGACTAGCGGAGCGCACAGATACGCAGTATTTT. It codes for CASSFRLAERTDTQYF.

The chain joins TRBV2 to TRBJ2-4; 8 bases map to TRBD1. CDR1 and CDR2 (germline): SNHLY, FYNNEI. This CDR3 spans 13 amino acids. V was pared by 7 bases and J by 8 bases, with 7 bases of the junction left unmatched. The CDR3 reads CASIIRGRDIQYF. In DNA form, the CDR3 reads TGTGCCAGCATCATCAGGGGGCGGGACATTCAGTACTTC.

The V and J genes are TRBV6-5 and TRBJ1-5; D is perhaps TRBD1 (6 bases). Trimming removed 5 bases from V and 0 bases from J, with 14 bases in between. Germline-derived CDR1 and CDR2 are MNHEY and SVGAGI. This CDR3 region has 16 residues. CDR3 in DNA: TGTGCCAGCAGTACTGGACAGATCGGTAGCAATCAGCCCCAGCATTTT. Its protein is CASSTGQIGSNQPQHF.